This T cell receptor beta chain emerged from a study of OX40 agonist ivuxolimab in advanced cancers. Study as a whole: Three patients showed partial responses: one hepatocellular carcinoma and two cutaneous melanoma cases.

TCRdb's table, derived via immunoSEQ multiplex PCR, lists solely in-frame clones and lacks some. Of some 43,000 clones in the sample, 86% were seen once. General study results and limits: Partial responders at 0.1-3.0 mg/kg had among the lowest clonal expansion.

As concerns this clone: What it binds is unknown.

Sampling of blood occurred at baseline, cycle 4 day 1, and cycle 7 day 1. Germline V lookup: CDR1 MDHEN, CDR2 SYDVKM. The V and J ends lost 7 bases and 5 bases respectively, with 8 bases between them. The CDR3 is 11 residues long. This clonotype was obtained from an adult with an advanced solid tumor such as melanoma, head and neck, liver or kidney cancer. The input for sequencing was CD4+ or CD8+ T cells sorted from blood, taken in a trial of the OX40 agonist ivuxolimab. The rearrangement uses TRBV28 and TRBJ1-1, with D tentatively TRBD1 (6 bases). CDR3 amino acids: CASKGVTEAFF. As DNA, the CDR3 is TGTGCCAGCAAGGGGGTGACTGAAGCTTTCTTT.